This T cell receptor (beta chain) was sequenced in a study of OX40 agonist ivuxolimab in advanced cancers. The CDR3 has 15 residues. The V and J ends lost 4 bases and 8 bases, in that order; junction bases with no gene match: 11. Data came from immunoSEQ multiplex PCR; TCRdb stores just in-frame clones and leaves some out. The sample includes fewer than 20,000 clones, 60% to 85% of them seen just once. The receptor comes from an adult with an advanced solid tumor such as melanoma, head and neck, liver or kidney cancer. Sequenced here: CD4+ or CD8+ T cells sorted from blood, sampled in a trial of the OX40 agonist ivuxolimab. This chain links TRBV5-3 with TRBJ2-4; 8 nucleotides match TRBD1. TRBV5-3 is treated as an ORF (open reading frame) with a function not yet certain. CDR3 in amino acids: CARSPRRGRMYIQYF. The CDR3 DNA reads TGTGCCAGAAGCCCCCGCAGGGGGCGAATGTACATTCAGTACTTC.